A selection of T cell receptor beta chains follows, all from one sample in a study of T cell responses to AZD1222 COVID-19 vaccine. Profiling relied on immunoSEQ multiplex PCR, and the TCRdb table lists in-frame clones only, not all of them. The profile covers about 99,000 clones, with nearly 95% appearing a single time and 5% taken by the ten largest. The sample was peripheral blood, taken on day 0 of AZD1222 vaccination. These receptors all stem from an adult in good health. CDR3s include the opening cysteine and the closing phenylalanine or tryptophan. Fields, in order: clone size, V gene, D gene, J gene, CDR3 DNA, CDR3 protein. A D gene is named only where the DNA matches it firmly. Some rows mark clone size as missing; the rest say once, few, many or name a class of expanded clone.

clone_size: -; v_call: TRBV11-2; d_call: -; j_call: TRBJ2-3; cdr3_nt: TGTGCCAGCAGCTCCCTTTTCACCACAGATACGCAGTATTTT; cdr3_aa: CASSSLFTTDTQYF
clone_size: -; v_call: TRBV27; d_call: -; j_call: TRBJ1-5; cdr3_nt: TGTGCCAGCAGTCTCGGGTGGCGTCAGCCCCAGCATTTT; cdr3_aa: CASSLGWRQPQHF
clone_size: -; v_call: TRBV3-1/TRBV3-2; d_call: TRBD1; j_call: TRBJ1-1; cdr3_nt: TGTGCCAGCAGCCGCGGACAGGGGGCTGGTAACACTGAAGCTTTCTTT; cdr3_aa: CASSRGQGAGNTEAFF
clone_size: -; v_call: TRBV7-8; d_call: TRBD2; j_call: TRBJ2-5; cdr3_nt: TGTGCCAGCAGCTTGAGGGAGGGGATGGGAGAGACCCAGTACTTC; cdr3_aa: CASSLREGMGETQYF
clone_size: once; v_call: TRBV19; d_call: -; j_call: TRBJ1-1; cdr3_nt: TGTGCCAGTAAAGGAGGTGATGTGCTGAACACTGAAGCTTTCTTT; cdr3_aa: CASKGGDVLNTEAFF
clone_size: -; v_call: TRBV6-5; d_call: TRBD2; j_call: TRBJ2-7; cdr3_nt: TGTGCCAGCAGACGGACTAGCGACTCCTACGAGCAGTACTTC; cdr3_aa: CASRRTSDSYEQYF
clone_size: once; v_call: TRBV10-1; d_call: TRBD2; j_call: TRBJ2-3; cdr3_nt: TGCGCCAGCTCGGGGGGATCATCAGATACGCAGTATTTT; cdr3_aa: CASSGGSSDTQYF
clone_size: -; v_call: TRBV7-8; d_call: -; j_call: TRBJ1-1; cdr3_nt: TGTGCCAGCAGCCCGGGACAATCGAACACTGAAGCTTTCTTT; cdr3_aa: CASSPGQSNTEAFF
clone_size: once; v_call: TRBV6-5; d_call: -; j_call: TRBJ2-1; cdr3_nt: TGTGCCAGCAGTTACGCCTTTCCGGGAGAGAGCAATGAGCAGTTCTTC; cdr3_aa: CASSYAFPGESNEQFF
clone_size: -; v_call: TRBV7-9; d_call: TRBD1; j_call: TRBJ1-6; cdr3_nt: TGTGCCAGCAGCTTAGGGACAGGGGTCCGTAATTCACCCCTCCACTTT; cdr3_aa: CASSLGTGVRNSPLHF
clone_size: -; v_call: TRBV5-4; d_call: -; j_call: TRBJ2-1; cdr3_nt: TGTGCCAGCAGCTTGGTCGGGGGCACGCGGGAGCAGTTCTTC; cdr3_aa: CASSLVGGTREQFF
clone_size: once; v_call: TRBV19; d_call: TRBD1; j_call: TRBJ2-7; cdr3_nt: TGTGCCAGTAGTATGGGCAGACAGGGGGCATACGAGCAGTACTTC; cdr3_aa: CASSMGRQGAYEQYF
clone_size: -; v_call: TRBV19; d_call: -; j_call: TRBJ1-1; cdr3_nt: TGTGCCAGTAGTATCGGGCGGGGCACTGAAGCTTTCTTT; cdr3_aa: CASSIGRGTEAFF
clone_size: -; v_call: TRBV6-2/TRBV6-3; d_call: -; j_call: TRBJ2-3; cdr3_nt: TGTGCCAGCAGTTACTCGAGGCAGGCCCTCACAGATACGCAGTATTTT; cdr3_aa: CASSYSRQALTDTQYF
clone_size: -; v_call: TRBV9; d_call: TRBD2; j_call: TRBJ2-7; cdr3_nt: TGTGCCAGCAGCGGACTAGCGCCCTACGAGCAGTACTTC; cdr3_aa: CASSGLAPYEQYF
clone_size: -; v_call: TRBV5-1; d_call: -; j_call: TRBJ2-2; cdr3_nt: TGCGCCAGCAGCTTGTCTCCCTCGGCAGACCGAAGATACACCGGGGAGCTGTTTTTT; cdr3_aa: CASSLSPSADRRYTGELFF
clone_size: -; v_call: TRBV5-1; d_call: TRBD1; j_call: TRBJ1-2; cdr3_nt: TGCGCCAGCAGAACAGGGGACCCCCCTTATGGCTACACCTTC; cdr3_aa: CASRTGDPPYGYTF
clone_size: -; v_call: TRBV19; d_call: -; j_call: TRBJ2-2; cdr3_nt: TGTGCCAGTAGTATAGGGAGACCCGGGACTTGGAACGAACCCGGGGAGCTGTTTTTT; cdr3_aa: CASSIGRPGTWNEPGELFF
clone_size: -; v_call: TRBV28; d_call: TRBD1; j_call: TRBJ1-5; cdr3_nt: TGTGCCAGCAGCACACGCCGGGACAGCCCCAATCAGCCCCAGCATTTT; cdr3_aa: CASSTRRDSPNQPQHF
clone_size: once; v_call: TRBV19; d_call: TRBD1; j_call: TRBJ2-7; cdr3_nt: TGTGCCAGTAGTACCCAGGGGGCGACCTACGAGCAGTACTTC; cdr3_aa: CASSTQGATYEQYF
clone_size: -; v_call: TRBV19; d_call: TRBD1; j_call: TRBJ1-2; cdr3_nt: TGTGCCAGTAGTATTTTGGTCCGACAGGGGAATGGCTACACCTTC; cdr3_aa: CASSILVRQGNGYTF
clone_size: -; v_call: TRBV7-3; d_call: -; j_call: TRBJ2-7; cdr3_nt: TGTGCCAGCAGCCCAGGAGGGGGCAACGAGCAGTACTTC; cdr3_aa: CASSPGGGNEQYF
clone_size: once; v_call: TRBV5-4; d_call: -; j_call: TRBJ2-3; cdr3_nt: TGTGCCAGCAGCCAAGGACGAGGCTCCGCAGATACGCAGTATTTT; cdr3_aa: CASSQGRGSADTQYF
clone_size: -; v_call: TRBV5-8; d_call: -; j_call: TRBJ2-1; cdr3_nt: TGTGCCAGCTCCGAGGTCCAGGCTAGCGTGTCAGGCAATGAGCAGTTCTTC; cdr3_aa: CASSEVQASVSGNEQFF
clone_size: -; v_call: TRBV7-2; d_call: -; j_call: TRBJ2-3; cdr3_nt: TGTGCCAGCAGATCGAAGTCAGGGGCAGATACGCAGTATTTT; cdr3_aa: CASRSKSGADTQYF